These 20 T cell receptor beta chains were sequenced from one sample in a study of beta chain features in type 1 diabetes. cDNA synthesis used the whole RNA isolate, giving expressed TCRB sequences. Assay used: immunoSEQ multiplex PCR; TCRdb lists only in-frame clones, some missing. Of 240,000 or so clones detected, 25% to 30% appear once; the ten largest clones hold more than 3%. Sequencing was performed on central memory CD4+ T cells from blood. The receptors were sampled from a man younger than 40 in good health.

J is TRBJ1-2 and V is TRBV7-2; unclear D gene. In germline, CDR1 is SGHTA, CDR2 FQGNSA. Trimming cost V 5 bases and J 0 bases, with 7 bases left between them. This CDR3 contains 13 residues. The CDR3 nucleotides are TGTGCCAGCAGCCGTACAGCTAACTATGGCTACACCTTC. Encoded protein: CASSRTANYGYTF.

This chain connects TRBV4-2 to TRBJ2-1; 7 bases align to TRBD2. Germline V gives CDR1 LGHNA, CDR2 YNFKEQ. The CDR3 sequence is 16 residues long. Trimming cost V 0 bases and J 5 bases; bases outside gene matches: 7. The CDR3 reads CASSQDGGTYHNEQFF. CDR3 sequence (DNA): TGTGCCAGCAGCCAAGACGGGGGGACCTACCACAATGAGCAGTTCTTC.

This chain links TRBV28 with TRBJ2-2; D perhaps matches TRBD1 (6 bases). Trimming pared 4 bases from V and 7 bases from J, leaving 13 bases between. This CDR3 is built from 14 residues. From germline, CDR1 is MDHEN and CDR2 SYDVKM. The CDR3 DNA sequence: TGTGCCAGCAGTTCCTCAAGGGGGTGCGGGGAGCTGTTTTTT. It encodes CASSSSRGCGELFF.

Only a few counts were recorded for this clone. The chain links TRBV6-1 to TRBJ2-3, with 8 bases that match TRBD1. In germline, CDR1 is MNHNS, CDR2 SASEGT. Trimming took 7 bases from V and 2 from J; bases not matched to a gene: 8. CDR3 length: 15 amino acids. The CDR3 is CASKPRTGTTDTQYF. In nucleotides, the CDR3 is TGTGCCAGCAAACCCCGGACAGGGACCACAGATACGCAGTATTTT.

This clone was recorded many times. In the same sample, other DNA sequences code for this CDR3. The rearrangement links TRBV30 to TRBJ1-5, with D perhaps TRBD1 (5 bases). Per the germline V gene, CDR1 is GTSNPN and CDR2 is SVGIG (reference sequence). The V gene lost 5 bases and the J gene lost 0 bases, with 11 bases spanning the gap. This CDR3 contains 14 residues. The CDR3 protein is CAWGTLNSNQPQHF. The DNA for the CDR3 is TGTGCCTGGGGGACTTTAAATAGCAATCAGCCCCAGCATTTT.

This clone was seen a handful of times. The chain carries TRBV30 and TRBJ1-1; unclear D gene. Germline V gene sequence: CDR1 GTSNPN, CDR2 SVGIG (reference sequence). The CDR3 is 13 amino acids. V lost 2 bases to trimming and J lost 1 base, with 8 bases between them. In nucleotides, the CDR3 is TGTGCCTGGAGTAGCAGACCGAACACTGAAGCTTTCTTT. As protein: CAWSSRPNTEAFF.

This clone was counted a few times. CDR3 DNA: TGCGCCAGCAGCCAAGAAAAGGGCAATGAGCAGTTCTTC. Its protein product is CASSQEKGNEQFF. The chain combines TRBV4-3 with TRBJ2-1; D gene uncertain. This CDR3 contains 13 residues. Germline assignment: CDR1 LGHNA and CDR2 YSLEER. With 0 bases removed from V and 6 bases from J, the gap between germline ends came to 6 bases.

This clone was picked up many times. The V call is TRBV10-3, the J call TRBJ2-1; D not certain. The germline V and J ends were trimmed by 10 bases and 5 bases, with 12 bases remaining between them. This CDR3 is 12 amino acids long. In germline, CDR1 is ENHRY, CDR2 SYGVKD. DNA of the CDR3: TGTGCCAGCTCCCCGACGAACAATGAGCAGTTCTTC. Protein product: CASSPTNNEQFF.

This clone was detected a few times. The rearrangement joins TRBV2 to TRBJ2-3, with 7 bases aligning to TRBD1. Unmatched junction bases numbered 7, after V lost 6 bases and J lost 4 bases. CDR1 is SNHLY and CDR2 is FYNNEI in the germline V gene. The CDR3 loop spans 14 amino acids. CDR3 nucleotides: TGTGCCAGCAGGCCGGGACAGACTGCAGATACGCAGTATTTT. This codes for CASRPGQTADTQYF.

This clone occurred a few times. The gene calls are TRBV7-2 and TRBJ2-7; perhaps TRBD2 as D (6 bases). The germline gives CDR1 SGHTA, CDR2 FQGNSA. V was pared by 1 base and J by 4 bases, with 14 bases between. The CDR3 runs 15 residues. The CDR3 nucleotides read TGTGCCAGCAGCTTAGGCGGGACTGGCGGTTACGAGCAGTACTTC. Encoded protein: CASSLGGTGGYEQYF.

This clone has ten or more counts. This rearrangement joins TRBV10-3 to TRBJ2-3, with D hard to call. Germline-derived CDR1 and CDR2 are ENHRY and SYGVKD. V lost 6 bases and J lost 2, with 27 bases in between. The CDR3 is 19 residues long. CDR3 nucleotide sequence: TGTGCCATCAGCCGCTCGGATGCCGTAGAAGGCCCCCACACAGATACGCAGTATTTT. This codes for CAISRSDAVEGPHTDTQYF.

This clone was detected a few times. This sequence joins TRBV23-1 and TRBJ2-7, with D uncertain. TRBV23-1 is classed as an ORF, of uncertain function. The CDR3 contains 13 residues. The ends were cut back, 4 bases at V and 4 bases at J, with 11 bases in the middle. CDR3 sequence reads: CASSLIIPYEQYF. The CDR3 DNA reads as TGCGCCAGCAGTCTTATTATTCCTTACGAGCAGTACTTC.

This clone has just a few counts. This chain uses TRBV11-2 with TRBJ2-7, with unresolved D. With 1 base removed from V and 4 bases from J, the gap between germline ends came to 11 bases. Germline V CDR1 and CDR2: SGHAT, FQNNGV. There are 14 residues in the CDR3. The DNA of the CDR3 is TGTGCCAGCAGCTTAGGTGGCCAACCATACGAGCAGTACTTC. Translating it yields CASSLGGQPYEQYF.

This clone has more than one count but fewer than ten. CDR3 protein: CSVEQGGESSYNEQFF. CDR3 coding DNA: TGCAGCGTTGAACAGGGCGGAGAGAGCTCCTACAATGAGCAGTTCTTC. V usage is TRBV29-1 and J usage is TRBJ2-1; weak D call: TRBD1 (5 bases). The CDR3 is 16 residues long. The V end lost 2 bases, the J end lost 0 bases, and 14 bases lay between the germline ends. CDR1 SQVTM and CDR2 ANQGSEA come from the germline V gene.

The chain is built from TRBV15 and TRBJ2-1; no clear D. The CDR3 extends over 14 amino acids. Deletions cut 0 bases from V and 6 bases from J, with 9 bases between. Per germline, CDR1 LNHNV and CDR2 YYDKDF (reference sequence). CDR3 bases: TGTGCCACCAGCAGAGACGCAGGCGTCAATGAGCAGTTCTTC. Its translation is CATSRDAGVNEQFF.

The chain uses TRBV5-4 and TRBJ2-1; D unresolved. The CDR3 consists of 13 residues. The V gene's germline CDR1 is SGHNT and CDR2 YYREEE (reference sequence). V was pared by 0 bases and J by 8 bases, with 9 bases between. The CDR3 DNA reads TGTGCCAGCAGCTTGGAAGCTTATGATGAGCAGTTCTTC. The encoded protein is CASSLEAYDEQFF.

V gene TRBV11-3 combines with J gene TRBJ2-2; a possible D gene is TRBD1 (6 bases). V was shortened by 4 bases and J by 4 bases, with 16 bases between the two germline ends. This CDR3 has 16 amino acids. The germline CDR1 and CDR2 sequences are SGHNT and YENEEA. Written as DNA, the CDR3 is TGTGCCAGCAGCTCAGCCGGGACACATAGCACCGGGGAGCTGTTTTTT. Amino acids: CASSSAGTHSTGELFF.

The sample holds a few counts of this clone. The CDR3 nucleotides are TGCGCCAGCAGCCCAAGGACTAGCGGGACGGGGAATGAGCAGTTCTTC. This sequence encodes CASSPRTSGTGNEQFF. The chain carries TRBV5-1 and TRBJ2-1; 12 bases are a match to TRBD2. J lost 7 bases, V lost 4 bases, and 9 bases had no gene match. The CDR3 spans 16 residues. Looked up from germline, CDR1 is SGHRS and CDR2 is YFSETQ.

Worth noting for this clone: Distinct nucleotide sequences in the sample also encode this CDR3. The J gene is TRBJ1-2, the V gene TRBV9; 7 bases line up with TRBD1. The CDR3 contains 15 residues. In germline, CDR1 is SGDLS, CDR2 YYNGEE. V lost 3 bases to trimming and J lost 4 bases; unmatched junction nucleotides: 9. CDR3 in amino acids: CASSARGQGSYGYTF. The DNA for the CDR3 is TGTGCCAGCAGCGCAAGGGGGCAGGGATCCTATGGCTACACCTTC.

The V call is TRBV29-1, the J call TRBJ2-5; possibly TRBD1 or TRBD2 for D (5 bases each). Germline V gives CDR1 SQVTM, CDR2 ANQGSEA. There are 13 residues in the CDR3. Between the trimmed V and J ends, which lost 5 bases and 3 bases, there was a span of 13 bases. This chain's CDR3 is CSVRTGTEETQYF. CDR3 bases: TGCAGCGTTCGCACCGGGACGGAAGAGACCCAGTACTTC.